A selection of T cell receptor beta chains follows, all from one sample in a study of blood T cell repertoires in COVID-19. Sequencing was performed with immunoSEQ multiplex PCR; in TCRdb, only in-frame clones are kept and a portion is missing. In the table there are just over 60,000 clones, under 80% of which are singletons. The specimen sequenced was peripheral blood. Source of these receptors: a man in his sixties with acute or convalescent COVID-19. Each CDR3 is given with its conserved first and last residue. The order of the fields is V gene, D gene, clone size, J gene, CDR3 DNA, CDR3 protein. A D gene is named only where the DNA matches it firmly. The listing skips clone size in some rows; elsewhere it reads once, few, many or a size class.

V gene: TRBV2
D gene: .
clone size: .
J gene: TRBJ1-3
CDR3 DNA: TGTGCCAGCAGTGAAGGAGGAACTGGAAACACCATATATTTT
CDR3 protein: CASSEGGTGNTIYF

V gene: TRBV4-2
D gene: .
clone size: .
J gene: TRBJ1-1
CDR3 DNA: TGTGCCAGCAGCCAAGTGGGTGTAGAAGGGGGGGTCGAAGCTTTCTTT
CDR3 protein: CASSQVGVEGGVEAFF

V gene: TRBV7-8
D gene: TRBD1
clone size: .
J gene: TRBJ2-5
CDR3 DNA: TGTGCCAGCAGCCCTACCGCAGGGGGAGAGACCCAGTACTTC
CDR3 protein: CASSPTAGGETQYF

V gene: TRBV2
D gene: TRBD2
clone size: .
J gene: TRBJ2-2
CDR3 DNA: TGTGCCAGCGCAGCGGGATTGGGCACCGGGGAGCTGTTTTTT
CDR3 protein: CASAAGLGTGELFF

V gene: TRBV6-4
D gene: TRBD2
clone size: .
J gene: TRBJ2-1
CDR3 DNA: TGTGCCAGCAGTGACGAGGAGCGGGAGGGCCCCAATGAGCAGTTCTTC
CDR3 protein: CASSDEEREGPNEQFF

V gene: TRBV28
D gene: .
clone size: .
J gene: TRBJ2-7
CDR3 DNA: TGTGCCAGCAGTACCCCGGGACAAAACACCTACGAGCAGTACTTC
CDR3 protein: CASSTPGQNTYEQYF

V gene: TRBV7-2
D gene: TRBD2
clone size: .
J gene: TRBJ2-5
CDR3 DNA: TGTGCCAGCAGCTTATATACCAAAAGCGGGAGAGAGACCCAGTACTTC
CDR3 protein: CASSLYTKSGRETQYF

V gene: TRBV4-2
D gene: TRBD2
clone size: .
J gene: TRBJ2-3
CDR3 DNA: TGTGCCAGCAGCCAAGAACTAGCGGGAGGCCCAGATACGCAGTATTTT
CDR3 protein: CASSQELAGGPDTQYF

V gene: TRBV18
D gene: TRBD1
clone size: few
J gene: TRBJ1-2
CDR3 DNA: TGTGCCAGCTCACAAGGACAGGGGGCTGCAAGGAATGGCTACACCTTC
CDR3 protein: CASSQGQGAARNGYTF

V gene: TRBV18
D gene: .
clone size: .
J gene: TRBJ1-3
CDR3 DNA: TGTGCCAGCTCACCTCGTGTCGGAAACACCATATATTTT
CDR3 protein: CASSPRVGNTIYF

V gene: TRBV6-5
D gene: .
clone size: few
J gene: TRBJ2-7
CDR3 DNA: TGTGCCAGCAGTTACGCGTTCGGACACTACTACGAGCAGTACTTC
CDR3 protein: CASSYAFGHYYEQYF

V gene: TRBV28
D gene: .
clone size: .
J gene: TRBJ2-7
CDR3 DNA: TGTGCCAGCAATCCGGACCGGGGGTTCGACGAGCAGTACTTC
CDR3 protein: CASNPDRGFDEQYF

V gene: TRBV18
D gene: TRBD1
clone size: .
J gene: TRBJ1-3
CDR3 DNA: TGTGCCAGCTCACTACGGGACAGACCCTCTGGAAACACCATATATTTT
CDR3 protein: CASSLRDRPSGNTIYF

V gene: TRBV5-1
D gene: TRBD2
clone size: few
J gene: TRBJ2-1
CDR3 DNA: TGCGCCAGCAGCTTACTTGTAGCGGGAGGCCACAATGAGCAGTTCTTC
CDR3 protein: CASSLLVAGGHNEQFF

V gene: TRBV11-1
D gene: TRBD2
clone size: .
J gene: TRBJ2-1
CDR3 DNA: TGTGCCAGCAGCCACAGCGGGAGTGCTTACAATGAGCAGTTCTTC
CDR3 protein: CASSHSGSAYNEQFF

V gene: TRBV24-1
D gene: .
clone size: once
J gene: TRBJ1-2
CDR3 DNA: TGTGCCACCAGTGATCCGGGGAATAACTATGGCTACACCTTC
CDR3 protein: CATSDPGNNYGYTF

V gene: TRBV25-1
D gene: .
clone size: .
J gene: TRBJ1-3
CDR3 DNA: TGTGCCAGCAGTCCTGTGACAGGCGGCTCTGGAAACACCATATATTTT
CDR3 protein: CASSPVTGGSGNTIYF

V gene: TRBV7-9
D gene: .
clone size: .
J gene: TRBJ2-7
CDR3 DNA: TGTGCCAGCAGGGAACAGGGCTCAGGATCCTACGAGCAGTACTTC
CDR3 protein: CASREQGSGSYEQYF

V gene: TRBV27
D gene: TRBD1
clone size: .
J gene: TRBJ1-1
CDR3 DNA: TGTGCCAGCAGTTTATACCAGGGGGCAGGATTCACTGAAGCTTTCTTT
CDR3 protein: CASSLYQGAGFTEAFF

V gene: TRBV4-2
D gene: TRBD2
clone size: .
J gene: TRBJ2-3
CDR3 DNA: TGTGCCAGCAGCCAGAGGCTTGCAGCGGGGTACACAGATACGCAGTATTTT
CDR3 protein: CASSQRLAAGYTDTQYF

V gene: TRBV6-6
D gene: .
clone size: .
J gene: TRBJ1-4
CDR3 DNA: TGTGCCAGCCGGGGACTTTTAAATGAAAAACTGTTTTTT
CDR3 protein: CASRGLLNEKLFF

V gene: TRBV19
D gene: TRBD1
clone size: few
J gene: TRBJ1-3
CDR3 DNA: TGTGCCAGTAGTAGATATCGGGACAGCTCTGGAAACACCATATATTTT
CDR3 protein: CASSRYRDSSGNTIYF

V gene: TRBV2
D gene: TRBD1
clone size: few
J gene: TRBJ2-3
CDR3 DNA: TGTGCCAGCAGTGAGGGACAGGGCACAGATACGCAGTATTTT
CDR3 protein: CASSEGQGTDTQYF

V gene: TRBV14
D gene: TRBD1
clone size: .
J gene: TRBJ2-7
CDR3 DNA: TGTGCCAGCAGCTACAGGGGATACGAGCAGTACTTC
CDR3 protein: CASSYRGYEQYF

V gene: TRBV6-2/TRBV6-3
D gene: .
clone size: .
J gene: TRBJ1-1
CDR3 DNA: TGTGCCAGCAGTGACCCCCCTTTTCGAGCCGGGATTGACACTGAAGCTTTCTTT
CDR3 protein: CASSDPPFRAGIDTEAFF

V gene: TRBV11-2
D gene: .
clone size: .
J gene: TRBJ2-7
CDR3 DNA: TGTGCCAGCAGCTCCTTCGGCAGGGGCGAGCAGTACTTC
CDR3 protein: CASSSFGRGEQYF

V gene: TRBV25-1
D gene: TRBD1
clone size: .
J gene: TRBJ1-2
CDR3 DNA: TGTGCCAGCCTCGGGACAGGGGGCAACTATGGCTACACCTTC
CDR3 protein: CASLGTGGNYGYTF

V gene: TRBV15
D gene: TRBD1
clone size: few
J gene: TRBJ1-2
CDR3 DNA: TGTGCCACCAGCAGACCTCAAGACAGGGTAGACGGCTACACCTTC
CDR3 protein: CATSRPQDRVDGYTF

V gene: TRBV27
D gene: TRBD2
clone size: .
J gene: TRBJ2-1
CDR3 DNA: TGTGCCAGCAGTTTTAGCGGGAGGGGCTCCTACAATGAGCAGTTCTTC
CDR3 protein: CASSFSGRGSYNEQFF

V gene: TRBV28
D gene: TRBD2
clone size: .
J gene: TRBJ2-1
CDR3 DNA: TGTGCCAGCAGTTCCCGACTAGCGGGAGGGGGGAATGAGCAGTTCTTC
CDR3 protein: CASSSRLAGGGNEQFF

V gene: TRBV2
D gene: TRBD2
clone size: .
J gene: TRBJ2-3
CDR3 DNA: TGTGCCAGCAGTGGACTAGCGGGAGCAGATACGCAGTATTTT
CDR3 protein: CASSGLAGADTQYF

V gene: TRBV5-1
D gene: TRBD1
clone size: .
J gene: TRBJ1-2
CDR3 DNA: TGCGCCAGCAGAGGACAGGGTGGCTACACCTTC
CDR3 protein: CASRGQGGYTF

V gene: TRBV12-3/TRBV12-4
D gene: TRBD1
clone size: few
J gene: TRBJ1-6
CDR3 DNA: TGTGCCAGCAGCGGACAGGGCGATTCACCCCTCCACTTT
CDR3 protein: CASSGQGDSPLHF

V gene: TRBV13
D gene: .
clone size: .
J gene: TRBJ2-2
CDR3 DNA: TGTGCCAGCAGCTTAGGCTCAAGAGGGACCGGGGAGCTGTTTTTT
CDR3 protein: CASSLGSRGTGELFF

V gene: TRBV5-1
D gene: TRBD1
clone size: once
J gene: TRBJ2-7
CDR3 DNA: TGCGCCAGCAGCTTGGAAGGACAGGGCGCCTACGAGCAGTACTTC
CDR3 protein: CASSLEGQGAYEQYF

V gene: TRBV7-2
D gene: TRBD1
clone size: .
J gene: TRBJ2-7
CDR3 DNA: TGTGCCAGCAGTTTAGACCGGGACAGCTCCTACGAGCAGTACTTC
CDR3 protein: CASSLDRDSSYEQYF

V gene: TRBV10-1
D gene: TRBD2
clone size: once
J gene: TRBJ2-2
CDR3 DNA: TGCGCCAGCAGTCCACCCGGGAGGGACACCGGGGAGCTGTTTTTT
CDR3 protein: CASSPPGRDTGELFF

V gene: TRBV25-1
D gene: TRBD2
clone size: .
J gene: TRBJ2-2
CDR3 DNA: TGTGCCAGCACCCCAGCGGGAGTCAGGACCGGGGAGCTGTTTTTT
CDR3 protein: CASTPAGVRTGELFF

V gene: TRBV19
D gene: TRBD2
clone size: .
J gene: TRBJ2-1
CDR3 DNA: TGTGCCAGTAGTACCAGGACTAGCGGGAGGGATAACAATGAGCAGTTCTTC
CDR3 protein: CASSTRTSGRDNNEQFF

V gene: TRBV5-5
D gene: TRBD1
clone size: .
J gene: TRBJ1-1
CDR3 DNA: TGTGCCAGCAGCTTGCAGCCGACAGGGCTCACTGAAGCTTTCTTT
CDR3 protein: CASSLQPTGLTEAFF

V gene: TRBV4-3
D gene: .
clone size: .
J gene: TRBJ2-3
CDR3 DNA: TGCGCCAGCAGCCAAGATTTCGCCGAGAATACGCAGTATTTT
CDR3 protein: CASSQDFAENTQYF

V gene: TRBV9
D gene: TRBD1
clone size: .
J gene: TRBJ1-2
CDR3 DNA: TGTGCCAGCAGCCCGGGGACAGGTCTGGGCTATGGCTACACCTTC
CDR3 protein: CASSPGTGLGYGYTF

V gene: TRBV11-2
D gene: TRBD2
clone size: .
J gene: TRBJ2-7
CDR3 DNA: TGTGCCAGCACCAAGATCACGGGACTAGCGGGGGGGGAGCAGTACTTC
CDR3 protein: CASTKITGLAGGEQYF

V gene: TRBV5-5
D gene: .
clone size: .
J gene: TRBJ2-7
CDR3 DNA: TGTGCCAGCAGCTTGGCCGAGGGCAGGGGATGGGAGCAGTACTTC
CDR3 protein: CASSLAEGRGWEQYF

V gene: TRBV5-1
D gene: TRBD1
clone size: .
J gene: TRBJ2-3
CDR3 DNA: TGCGCCAGCAACTCCTTAGGGACAGGGGGCACAGATACGCAGTATTTT
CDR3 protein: CASNSLGTGGTDTQYF